The 24 T cell receptor beta chains below all came from one sample that was sequenced in a study of cytomegalovirus exposure and HLA in healthy donors (dated by TCRdb to the late 2010s). Preparation of the library involved the immunoSEQ multiplex PCR assay. A mixture of 60 forward primers for TCR Vbeta segments and 13 reverse primers for TCR Jbeta segments was used in the multiplex PCR. Entries here come from immuneACCESS through TCRdb and include only in-frame sequences with V and J called. Some clones fail to appear in such tables; in the studies checked, an unresolved V gene covers under half of the shortfall, and the cause of the remainder is unknown. For this sample there are some 96,000 clones; about 75% appear just once. In total, the top ten clones hold 6.5% to 9% of the sample. Material: PBMCs. The origin of the receptors is a man aged 35 to 55 in good health and CMV-seropositive.

This clone occurred a few times. The chain links TRBV7-9 to TRBJ2-7; 12 nucleotides match TRBD2. The CDR3 consists of 16 residues. CDR1 is SEHNR and CDR2 is FQNEAQ in the germline V gene (reference sequence). Unmatched junction bases numbered 8, after V lost 5 bases and J lost 3 bases. The CDR3 region is CASSPRTSGVNYEQYF. The CDR3 DNA sequence: TGTGCCAGCAGCCCCCGGACTAGCGGGGTAAACTACGAGCAGTACTTC.

This rearrangement joins TRBV5-1 to TRBJ1-4, with unresolved D. Germline CDR1 SGHRS, CDR2 YFSETQ. This CDR3 comprises 14 residues. V was pared by 1 base and J by 8 bases, with 12 bases between. CDR3 protein: CASSLSGSGEKLFF. For the CDR3, the DNA is TGCGCCAGCAGCTTGTCGGGCAGCGGAGAAAAACTGTTTTTT.

The count of this clone is one. The chain links TRBV15 to TRBJ1-2; TRBD1 is a possible D gene (6 bases). With 5 bases removed from V and 0 bases from J, the gap between germline ends came to 10 bases. There are 14 residues in the CDR3. The germline gives CDR1 LNHNV, CDR2 YYDKDF (reference sequence). CDR3 sequence: CATSVDRTNYGYTF. The CDR3 nucleotides read TGTGCCACCAGCGTTGACAGGACTAACTATGGCTACACCTTC.

V gene TRBV9 combines with J gene TRBJ2-1, with D possibly TRBD1 on 6 matching bases. The V gene's germline CDR1 is SGDLS and CDR2 YYNGEE. The V and J ends lost 0 bases and 6 bases respectively, with 10 bases between them. The CDR3 length is 14 residues. CDR3 DNA sequence: TGTGCCAGCAGCGTAGCAGGGGCAAGCAATGAGCAGTTCTTC. This sequence encodes CASSVAGASNEQFF.

This chain connects TRBV5-1 to TRBJ2-1; 7 bases align to TRBD2. Trimming cost V 1 base and J 9 bases; bases outside gene matches: 10. The germline V gene encodes CDR1 SGHRS and CDR2 YFSETQ. The CDR3 contains 15 residues. Here the CDR3 DNA reads TGCGCCAGCAGCTTGCTTGGACTAGGGGAAGGTGAGCAGTTCTTC. Its translation: CASSLLGLGEGEQFF.

This sequence joins TRBV9 and TRBJ2-6; 8 bases are a match to TRBD1. The CDR3 covers 18 residues. The V and J ends lost 4 bases and 0 bases, in that order; junction bases with no gene match: 9. Germline V gives CDR1 SGDLS, CDR2 YYNGEE. CDR3 loop: CASSMTGATLSGANVLTF. CDR3 bases: TGTGCCAGCAGCATGACAGGGGCTACTCTCTCTGGGGCCAACGTCCTGACTTTC.

The gene calls are TRBV6-1 and TRBJ2-1; 14 bases match TRBD2. Germline CDR1 and CDR2: MNHNS and SASEGT. This CDR3 is 16 amino acids long. Trimming took 2 bases from V and 10 from J; bases not matched to a gene: 7. The CDR3 DNA sequence: TGTGCCAGCAGTGAATCGACTAGCGGGGGGGCATGGGAGCAGTTCTTC. It specifies CASSESTSGGAWEQFF.

With regard to this clone: Other nucleotide sequences from this sample produce the same CDR3. The chain has TRBV5-1 and TRBJ2-2, with D perhaps matching TRBD2 (6 bases). From germline, CDR1 is SGHRS and CDR2 YFSETQ. The CDR3 extends over 16 amino acids. The V end was cut by 1 base, the J end by 1 base, with 11 bases between. CDR3 protein: CASSLRLAENTGELFF. The CDR3, as DNA: TGCGCCAGCAGCTTGAGGTTAGCGGAGAACACCGGGGAGCTGTTTTTT.

This sequence joins TRBV2 and TRBJ1-2; TRBD1 is a possible D gene (5 bases). The CDR3 has 13 residues. CDR1 SNHLY and CDR2 FYNNEI come from the germline V gene. V lost 4 bases, J lost 5 bases, and 11 bases lay in between. CDR3 amino acids: CASSGTSDYGYTF. In nucleotides, the CDR3 is TGTGCCAGCAGTGGGACATCAGATTATGGCTACACCTTC.

The J gene is TRBJ2-7, the V gene TRBV27, with TRBD2 matching 7 bases. The germline CDR1 and CDR2 sequences are MNHEY and SMNVEV (reference sequence). This CDR3 contains 15 residues. J gave up 6 bases and V 3 bases, and 11 bases lay outside the gene matches. The CDR3 sequence: CASSLRAGVRVEQYF. The CDR3 nucleotides read TGTGCCAGCAGTTTGAGGGCGGGGGTTCGAGTCGAGCAGTACTTC.

This clone was observed a handful of times. The genes are TRBV7-2 and TRBJ2-3; TRBD2 matches 9 bases. This CDR3 has 18 residues. The germline V gene encodes CDR1 SGHTA and CDR2 FQGNSA. V shed 3 bases and J 1 base; nucleotides not matched to a gene: 11. In DNA, the CDR3 is TGTGCCAGCAGCTTGAAGGCGGGAGGGTTTCGGGGCACAGATACGCAGTATTTT. Translation: CASSLKAGGFRGTDTQYF.

The chain carries TRBV19 and TRBJ2-1; the match to TRBD2 covers 12 bases. CDR1 is LNHDA and CDR2 is SQIVND in the germline V gene (reference sequence). The CDR3 is 15 residues long. V dropped 3 bases and J dropped 9; count of bases not matched to a gene: 6. CDR3 in amino acids: CASSMLAGGPREQFF. CDR3 bases: TGTGCCAGTAGTATGCTAGCGGGGGGGCCGCGTGAGCAGTTCTTC.

The chain is built from TRBV10-3 and TRBJ2-1; TRBD2 aligns across 11 bases. J lost 8 bases, V lost 3 bases, and 12 bases had no gene match. Germline V gives CDR1 ENHRY, CDR2 SYGVKD. The CDR3 consists of 17 residues. The CDR3 sequence: CAISDPGLAESRDEQFF. The CDR3 nucleotides read TGTGCCATCAGTGACCCGGGACTAGCGGAGAGCCGCGATGAGCAGTTCTTC.

This clone has just one count. The V and J genes are TRBV10-1 and TRBJ2-1; D is perhaps TRBD1 (5 bases). This CDR3 has 13 amino acids. Germline CDR1 WNHNN, CDR2 SYGVQD (reference sequence). Trimming removed 4 bases from V and 4 bases from J, with 8 bases in between. The DNA for the CDR3 is TGCGCCAGCAGTGCAGACAGTTACAATGAGCAGTTCTTC. Amino acids: CASSADSYNEQFF.

This chain links TRBV4-1 with TRBJ2-7; 10 nucleotides align to TRBD1. This CDR3 has 15 amino acids. Germline V gives CDR1 MGHRA, CDR2 YSYEKL. Unmatched junction bases numbered 7, after V lost 4 bases and J lost 4 bases. Here the CDR3 DNA reads TGCGCCAGCAGCCTAACGGGACAGGGGTTGTACGAGCAGTACTTC. Translation gives CASSLTGQGLYEQYF.

A few counts support this clone. The V and J genes are TRBV5-1 and TRBJ2-1, with D possibly matching TRBD2 (6 bases). V shed 2 bases and J shed 4 bases, with 13 bases lying between them. The CDR3 is 15 residues long. Germline-derived CDR1 and CDR2 are SGHRS and YFSETQ. The CDR3 region has the DNA TGCGCCAGCAGCTTACGGGAGTCCCCTTACAATGAGCAGTTCTTC. This sequence encodes CASSLRESPYNEQFF.

The chain has TRBV19 and TRBJ1-6; TRBD1 might be the D (5 bases). This CDR3 has 14 residues. Looked up from germline, CDR1 is LNHDA and CDR2 is SQIVND (reference sequence). Trimming took 6 bases from V and 7 from J, leaving 13 bases between them. The DNA of the CDR3 is TGTGCCAGTAGGCAAAGGGGCAGGAATTCACCCCTCCACTTT. Translation: CASRQRGRNSPLHF.

This clone has only a few counts. The J gene is TRBJ2-3, the V gene TRBV21-1; the D call of TRBD2 is as the table states it, not checked on the DNA. TRBV21-1 is flagged as a pseudogene. This CDR3 comprises 15 residues. The CDR3, as DNA: TGTGCCAGCAGCACCGTCGGAGGGCGTACAGATACGCAGTATTTT. It translates to CASSTVGGRTDTQYF.

V and J are TRBV2 and TRBJ2-2, with TRBD2 matching over 8 bases. Per germline, CDR1 SNHLY and CDR2 FYNNEI. V shed 8 bases and J 1 base; nucleotides not matched to a gene: 3. The CDR3 consists of 14 residues. Here the CDR3 reads CASSGLVNTGELFF. CDR3 DNA: TGTGCCAGCTCGGGACTAGTGAACACCGGGGAGCTGTTTTTT.

The chain employs TRBV6-7 and TRBJ2-7; TRBD1 matches at 9 bases. TRBV6-7 is noted as an ORF with a role that remains uncertain. V shed 0 bases and J 6 bases; nucleotides not matched to a gene: 15. This CDR3 has 18 residues. CDR3 residues: CASSYSSGTGTIRFEQYF. The CDR3 DNA is TGTGCCAGCAGTTACTCCTCCGGGACAGGGACAATACGTTTCGAGCAGTACTTC.

The V and J genes are TRBV6-5 and TRBJ1-5; no clear D. CDR1 and CDR2 from the germline V gene are MNHEY and SVGAGI. CDR3 size: 13 residues. V was pared by 0 bases and J by 5 bases, with 5 bases between. CDR3 residues: CASSYSSYQPQHF. The CDR3 DNA is TGTGCCAGCAGTTACTCATCCTATCAGCCCCAGCATTTT.

This clone was observed a handful of times. The V gene is TRBV29-1, the J gene TRBJ2-3, with 7 bases lining up with TRBD1. Germline V gene lookup returns CDR1 SQVTM and CDR2 ANQGSEA. V lost 7 bases and J lost 1; bases outside the gene matches: 2. CDR3 length equals 12 residues. DNA for the CDR3: TGCAGCGGGGGACAGCGCACAGATACGCAGTATTTT. As protein: CSGGQRTDTQYF.

The chain has TRBV4-1 and TRBJ1-1; D ambiguous. There are 14 residues in the CDR3. The ends were cut back, 0 bases at V and 11 bases at J, with 16 bases in the middle. Germline V gene data show CDR1 as MGHRA and CDR2 as YSYEKL. This chain's CDR3 is CASSQEAKMGRAFF. The CDR3 DNA sequence: TGCGCCAGCAGCCAAGAAGCTAAAATGGGGAGGGCTTTCTTT.

The J gene is TRBJ1-4, the V gene TRBV6-5; 8 bases line up with TRBD1. The trim removed 2 bases at V and 4 bases at J, leaving 3 bases unmatched. Germline lookup yields CDR1 MNHEY and CDR2 SVGAGI. The CDR3 contains 15 residues. CDR3 loop: CASSYARGLNEKLFF. In DNA, the CDR3 is TGTGCCAGCAGTTACGCCAGGGGGCTTAATGAAAAACTGTTTTTT.